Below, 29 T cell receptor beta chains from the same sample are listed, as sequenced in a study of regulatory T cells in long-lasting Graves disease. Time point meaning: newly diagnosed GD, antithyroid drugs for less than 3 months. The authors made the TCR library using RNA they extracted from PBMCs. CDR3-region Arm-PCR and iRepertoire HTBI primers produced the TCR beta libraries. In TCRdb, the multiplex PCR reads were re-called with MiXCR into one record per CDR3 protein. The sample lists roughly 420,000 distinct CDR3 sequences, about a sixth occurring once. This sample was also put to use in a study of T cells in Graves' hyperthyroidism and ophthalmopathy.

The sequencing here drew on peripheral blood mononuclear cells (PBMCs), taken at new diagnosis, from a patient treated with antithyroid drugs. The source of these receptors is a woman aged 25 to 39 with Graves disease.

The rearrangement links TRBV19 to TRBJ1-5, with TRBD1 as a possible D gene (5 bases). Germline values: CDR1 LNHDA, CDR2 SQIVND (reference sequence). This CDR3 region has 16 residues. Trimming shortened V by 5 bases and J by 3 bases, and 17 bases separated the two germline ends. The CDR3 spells CASSSGDWLTNQPQHF. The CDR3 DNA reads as TGTGCCAGTAGTTCGGGGGATTGGCTTACCAATCAGCCCCAGCATTTT.

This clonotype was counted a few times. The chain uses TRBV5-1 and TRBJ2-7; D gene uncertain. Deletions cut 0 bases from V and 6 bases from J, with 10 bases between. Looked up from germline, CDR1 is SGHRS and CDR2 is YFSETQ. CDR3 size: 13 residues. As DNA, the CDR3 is TGCGCCAGCAGCTTGGTCGTGGATGGCGAGCAGTACTTC. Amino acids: CASSLVVDGEQYF.

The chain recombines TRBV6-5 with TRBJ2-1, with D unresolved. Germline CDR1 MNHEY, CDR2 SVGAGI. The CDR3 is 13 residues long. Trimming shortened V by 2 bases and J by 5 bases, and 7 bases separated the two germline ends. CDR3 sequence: CASSYGSHNEQFF. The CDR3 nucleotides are TGTGCCAGCAGTTACGGGTCCCACAATGAGCAGTTCTTC.

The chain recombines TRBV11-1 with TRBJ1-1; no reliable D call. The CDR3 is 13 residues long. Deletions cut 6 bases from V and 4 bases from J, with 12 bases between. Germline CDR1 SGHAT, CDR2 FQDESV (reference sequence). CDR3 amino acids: CASSERESTEAFF. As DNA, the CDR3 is TGTGCCAGCAGTGAGAGGGAGAGCACTGAAGCTTTCTTT.

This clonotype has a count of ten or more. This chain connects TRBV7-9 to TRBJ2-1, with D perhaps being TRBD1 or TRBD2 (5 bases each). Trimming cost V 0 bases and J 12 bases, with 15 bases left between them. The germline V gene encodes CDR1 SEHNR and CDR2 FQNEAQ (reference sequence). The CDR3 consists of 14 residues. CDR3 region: CASSLATPGTTQFF. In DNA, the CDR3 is TGTGCCAGCAGCTTAGCAACACCCGGGACGACGCAGTTCTTC.

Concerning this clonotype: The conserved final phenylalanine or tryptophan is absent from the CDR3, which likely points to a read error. CDR3 amino acids: CASRRSSSYEQYI. As DNA, the CDR3 is TGTGCCAGCAGACGGAGTAGCTCCTACGAGCAGTACATC. J is TRBJ2-7 and V is TRBV6-2 or TRBV6-3, with unresolved D. Between the trimmed V and J ends, which lost 6 bases and 0 bases, there was a span of 9 bases. CDR1 and CDR2 (germline): MNHEY, SVGEGT. The CDR3 is 13 residues long.

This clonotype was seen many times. CDR3 DNA: TGTGCCAGCAGAGACCCAGCCTACGAGCAGTACTTC. It translates to CASRDPAYEQYF. The chain is built from TRBV28 and TRBJ2-7; D remains ambiguous. The CDR3 spans 12 residues. V was cut by 6 bases and J by 2 bases, with 8 bases left in between. Germline CDR1 is MDHEN and CDR2 is SYDVKM.

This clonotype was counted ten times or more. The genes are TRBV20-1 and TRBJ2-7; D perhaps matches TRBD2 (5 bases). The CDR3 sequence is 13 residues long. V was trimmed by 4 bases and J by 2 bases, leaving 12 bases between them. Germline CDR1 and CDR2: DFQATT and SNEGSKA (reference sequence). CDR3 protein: CSANGIGAYEQYF. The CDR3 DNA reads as TGCAGTGCTAATGGGATCGGGGCCTACGAGCAGTACTTC.

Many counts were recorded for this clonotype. CDR3 nucleotide sequence: TGCAGTGCTAGTCTGGACAGCCCGGAATATGGCTACACCTTC. This translates into CSASLDSPEYGYTF. The chain couples TRBV20-1 to TRBJ1-2, with a possible D match to TRBD1 (6 bases). From germline, CDR1 is DFQATT and CDR2 SNEGSKA (reference sequence). The CDR3 is made up of 14 amino acids. V was shortened by 3 bases and J by 5 bases, with 16 bases between the two germline ends.

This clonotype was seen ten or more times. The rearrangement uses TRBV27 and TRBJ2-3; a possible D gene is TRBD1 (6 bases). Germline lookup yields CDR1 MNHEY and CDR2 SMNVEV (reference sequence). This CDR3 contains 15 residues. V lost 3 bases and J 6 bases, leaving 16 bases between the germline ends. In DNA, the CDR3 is TGTGCCAGCAGTTTGGGGGCAGGCTCATCCGATACGCAGTATTTT. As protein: CASSLGAGSSDTQYF.

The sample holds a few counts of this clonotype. CDR3 bases: TGTGCTAGTGGTTTGATTTGGAGGGAAGGAGGTAACTATGGCTACACCTTC. Protein sequence: CASGLIWREGGNYGYTF. This chain joins TRBV12-5 and TRBJ1-2; no firm D call. V shed 2 bases and J shed 1 base, with 17 bases lying between them. There are 17 residues in the CDR3. The germline gives CDR1 LGHNT, CDR2 FRNRAP.

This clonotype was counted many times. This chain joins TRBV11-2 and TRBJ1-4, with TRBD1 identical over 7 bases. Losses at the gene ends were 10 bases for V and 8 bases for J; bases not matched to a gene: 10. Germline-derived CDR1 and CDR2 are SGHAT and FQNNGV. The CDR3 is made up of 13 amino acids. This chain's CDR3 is CATATGRGEKLFF. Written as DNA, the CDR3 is TGTGCCACCGCGACAGGGAGGGGGGAAAAACTGTTTTTT.

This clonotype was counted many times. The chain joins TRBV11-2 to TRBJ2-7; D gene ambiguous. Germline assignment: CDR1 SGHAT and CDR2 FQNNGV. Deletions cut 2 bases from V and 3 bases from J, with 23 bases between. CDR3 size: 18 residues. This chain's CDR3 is CASSLNLRTRRGHYEQYF. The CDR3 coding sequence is TGTGCCAGCAGCTTAAACCTCCGGACGCGGAGAGGCCACTACGAGCAGTACTTC.

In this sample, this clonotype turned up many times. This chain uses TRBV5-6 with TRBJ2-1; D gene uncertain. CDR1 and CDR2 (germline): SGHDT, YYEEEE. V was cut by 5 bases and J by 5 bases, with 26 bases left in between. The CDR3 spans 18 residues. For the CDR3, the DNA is TGTGCCAGCAGTCCGTACGGCAGAGTAGCCTATCTCAACAATGAGCAGTTCTTC. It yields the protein CASSPYGRVAYLNNEQFF.

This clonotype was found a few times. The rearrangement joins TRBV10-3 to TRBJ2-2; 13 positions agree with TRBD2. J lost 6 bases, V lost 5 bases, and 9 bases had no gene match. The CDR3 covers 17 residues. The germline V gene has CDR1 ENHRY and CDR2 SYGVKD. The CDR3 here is CAISTKLAGGPAGELFF. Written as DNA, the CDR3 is TGTGCCATCAGTACCAAACTAGCGGGAGGGCCCGCCGGGGAGCTGTTTTTT.

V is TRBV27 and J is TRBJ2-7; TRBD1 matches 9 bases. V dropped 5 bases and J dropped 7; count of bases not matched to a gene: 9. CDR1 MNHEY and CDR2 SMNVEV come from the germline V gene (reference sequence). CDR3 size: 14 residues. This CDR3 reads CASSGNTGGFEQYF. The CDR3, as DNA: TGTGCCAGCAGTGGGAACACAGGGGGCTTTGAGCAGTACTTC.

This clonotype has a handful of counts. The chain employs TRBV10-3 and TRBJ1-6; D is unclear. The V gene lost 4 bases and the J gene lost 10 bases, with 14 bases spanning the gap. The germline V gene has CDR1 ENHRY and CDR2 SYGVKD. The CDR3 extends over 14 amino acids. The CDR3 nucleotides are TGTGCCATCAGTGGCTCAACGAGAGACTCACCCCTCCACTTT. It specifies CAISGSTRDSPLHF.

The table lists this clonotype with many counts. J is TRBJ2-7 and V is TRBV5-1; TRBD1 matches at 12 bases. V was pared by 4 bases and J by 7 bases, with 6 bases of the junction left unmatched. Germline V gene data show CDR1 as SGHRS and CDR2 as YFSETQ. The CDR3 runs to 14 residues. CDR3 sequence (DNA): TGCGCCAGCAGCCGGGGACAGGGGGCGCCGGAGCAGTACTTC. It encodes CASSRGQGAPEQYF.

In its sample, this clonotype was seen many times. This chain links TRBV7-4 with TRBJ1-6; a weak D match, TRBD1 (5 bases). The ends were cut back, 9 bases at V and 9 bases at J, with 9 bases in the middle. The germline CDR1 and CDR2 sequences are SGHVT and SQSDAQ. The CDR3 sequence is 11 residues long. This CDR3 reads CARGQGSPLHF. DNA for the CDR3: TGTGCCAGGGGTCAGGGTTCACCCCTCCACTTT.

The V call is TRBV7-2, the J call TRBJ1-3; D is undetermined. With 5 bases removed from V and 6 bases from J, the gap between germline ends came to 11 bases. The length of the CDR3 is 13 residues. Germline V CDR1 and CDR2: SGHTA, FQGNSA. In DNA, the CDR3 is TGTGCCAGCAGCGCTTTCGGGGAAAACACCATATATTTT. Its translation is CASSAFGENTIYF.

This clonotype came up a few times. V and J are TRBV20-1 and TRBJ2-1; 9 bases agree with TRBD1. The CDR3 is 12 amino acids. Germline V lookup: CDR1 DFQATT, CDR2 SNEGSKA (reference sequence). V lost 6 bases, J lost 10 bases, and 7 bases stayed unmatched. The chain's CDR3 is CSAKDRGREQFF. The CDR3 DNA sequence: TGCAGTGCCAAGGACAGGGGCAGGGAGCAGTTCTTC.

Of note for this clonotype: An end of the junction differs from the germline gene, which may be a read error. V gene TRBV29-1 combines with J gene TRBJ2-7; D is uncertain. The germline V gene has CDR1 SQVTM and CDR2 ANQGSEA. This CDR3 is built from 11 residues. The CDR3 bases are TGCAGCGTTGGTACAAACTACGTGCAGTACTTC. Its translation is CSVGTNYVQYF.

The CDR3 loop is CASSLDGLMRGQYF. The DNA for the CDR3 is TGTGCCAGCAGCCTGGACGGACTGATGCGCGGGCAGTACTTC. The V gene is TRBV6-1, the J gene TRBJ2-7; a weak D match, TRBD2 (5 bases). Germline CDR1 reads MNHNS; CDR2 reads SASEGT. Trimming shortened V by 6 bases and J by 9 bases, and 21 bases separated the two germline ends. CDR3 length: 14 residues.

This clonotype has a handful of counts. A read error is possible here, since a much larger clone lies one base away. CDR3 DNA sequence: TGTGCCAGCACCGGACAGGTGATGACAGACGATGAGCAGTTCTTC. Its protein is CASTGQVMTDDEQFF. The chain is built from TRBV7-2 and TRBJ2-1, with TRBD1 identical over 7 bases. The junction had 14 bases not matched to a gene; V was cut back by 7 bases and J by 8 bases. The CDR3 is 15 amino acids. CDR1 is SGHTA and CDR2 is FQGNSA in the germline V gene.

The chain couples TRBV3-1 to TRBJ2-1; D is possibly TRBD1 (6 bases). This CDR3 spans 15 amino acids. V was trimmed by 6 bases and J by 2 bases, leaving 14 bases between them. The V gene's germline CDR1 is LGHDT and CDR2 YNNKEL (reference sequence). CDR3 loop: CASSRQATTYNEQFF. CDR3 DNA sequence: TGTGCCAGCAGTCGACAGGCAACAACCTACAATGAGCAGTTCTTC.

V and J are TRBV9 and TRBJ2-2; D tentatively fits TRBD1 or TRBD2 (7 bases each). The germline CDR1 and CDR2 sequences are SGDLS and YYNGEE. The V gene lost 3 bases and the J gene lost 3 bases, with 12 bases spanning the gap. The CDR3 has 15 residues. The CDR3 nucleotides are TGTGCCAGCAGCGGGGAGGGGGCGTACACCGGGGAGCTGTTTTTT. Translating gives CASSGEGAYTGELFF.

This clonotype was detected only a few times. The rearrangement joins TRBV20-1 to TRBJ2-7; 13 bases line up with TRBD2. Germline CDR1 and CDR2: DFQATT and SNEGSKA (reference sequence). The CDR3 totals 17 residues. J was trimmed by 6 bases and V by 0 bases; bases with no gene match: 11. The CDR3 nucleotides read TGCAGTGCTAGAGATCAAGCGCCGGGACTAGCGGGATTCGAGCAGTACTTC. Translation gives CSARDQAPGLAGFEQYF.

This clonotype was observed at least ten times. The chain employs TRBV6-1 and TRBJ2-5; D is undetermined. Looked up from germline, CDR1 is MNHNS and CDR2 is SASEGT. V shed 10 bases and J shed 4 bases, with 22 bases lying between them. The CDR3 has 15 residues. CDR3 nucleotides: TGTGCCACACGTTTGACCGGGCTCCCAAGAGAGACCCAGTACTTC. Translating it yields CATRLTGLPRETQYF.

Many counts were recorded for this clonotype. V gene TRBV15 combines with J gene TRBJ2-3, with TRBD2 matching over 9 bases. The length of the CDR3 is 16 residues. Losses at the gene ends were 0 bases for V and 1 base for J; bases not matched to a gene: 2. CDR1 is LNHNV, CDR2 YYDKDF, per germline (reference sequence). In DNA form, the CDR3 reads TGTGCCACCAGCAGAGAGGCGGGAGGGGGCACAGATACGCAGTATTTT. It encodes CATSREAGGGTDTQYF.